The T cell receptor (beta chain) under discussion was sequenced for a study of blood T cell repertoires in COVID-19. TCRdb keeps only in-frame clones here, not all; method: immunoSEQ multiplex PCR. The sample holds fewer than 300,000 clones, roughly 85% seen once. The length of the CDR3 is 15 residues. Germline V CDR1 and CDR2: MNHEY, SMNVEV (reference sequence). Germline trimming cut 7 bases from V and 8 bases from J; bases unmatched to any gene: 11. Sample: PBMCs or T cells enriched from blood (not recorded which). J is TRBJ1-2 and V is TRBV27, with TRBD1 matching 12 bases. This receptor was identified in a woman in her forties or fifties who had recovered from COVID-19. In DNA form, the CDR3 reads TGTGCCAGCAAACTCCCGGGACAGGGGGCGGAAGGCTACACCTTC. Protein sequence: CASKLPGQGAEGYTF.